The source of this T cell receptor (beta chain) is a study of radiation and T cells in renal cell carcinoma (TCRdb year 2020). Regarding the complete study: Samples were obtained from a clinical trial, in which 15 Gy stereotactic body radiation therapy was delivered to primary renal cell carcinomas and nephrectomy was performed 4 weeks later. In total, approximately 51 samples, comprising 26 tumors and some 27 peripheral blood samples, were subjected to TCR beta sequencing. Across all 50 or so samples, 4,016,671 unique CDR3 nucleotide sequences, encoding 2.5 million to 3 million unique CDR3 amino acid sequences, were identified. Study-wide conclusions, independent of this receptor: Top tumor clonotypes rose in blood from baseline to 2 weeks post-radiation, then contracted by 4 weeks, suggesting transient expansion of tumor-resident clones. The single-armed trial design could not address effects of radiation dose or scheduling on the TCR repertoire. Because no pretreatment tumor biopsies were available, whether clonotypes were present in the tumor at baseline could not be determined. Dynamics of the blood repertoire were not tracked past 4 weeks after treatment.

TCR beta libraries were generated from genomic DNA with the immunoSEQ kit, following the manufacturer's recommendations. For library preparation, a first multiplex PCR was performed with proprietary primers, followed by a second PCR in which unique barcodes were added, and bead cleanups were performed after each round. A kit-provided positive control reaction and a negative control reaction were included in every sample batch. The final libraries underwent checking on an Agilent 4200 TapeStation D1000 ScreenTape, volumetric pooling, and quantification by qPCR. Sequencing ran on an Illumina NextSeq500 with a MidOutput 150-cycle cartridge, using 156 Read1 and 15 Index1 cycles with kit custom primers. The pooled library was loaded at 0.95 to 1 pM with 20% PhiX control spiked in. The authors processed their data as follows. The vendor-processed data were analyzed in R, and a clonotype was defined as all T cells that share the same CDR3 nucleotide sequence. In the clone abundance analyses, frequencies were normalized to the 10,000 most abundant clones in each sample. Public T cell clones, which averaged fewer than five per sample, were removed prior to analysis. Tumor-enriched clonotypes and baseline blood-enriched clonotypes were defined as those with an abundance difference of at least 32-fold between compartments. Clonotypes expanded or contracted between blood time points were identified with a beta-binomial differential abundance model. Similarity between tumor and blood repertoires was quantified using the Baroni-Urbani and Buser coefficient, and groups were compared with two-tailed Wilcoxon tests in R. TCRdb provides this immuneACCESS table in a form limited to in-frame rearrangements. Some clones are lacking; in checked studies, under half of them reflect an unresolved V gene, and why the rest are absent is not known. V and J calls and clone size are as listed in that table; D and trimming were resolved from the DNA. The sample records about 91,000 clones, approximately 83% of which are singletons. Less than 7% of the sample rests with the top ten.

With respect to this clone: Its antigen is currently not known. No much larger clone exists at a distance of one base, and base qualities are not known.

Reading from cysteine to phenylalanine, the CDR3 counts 16 amino acids. The entry retains the CDR3 DNA only, 48 bases that are in frame from base 1. Based on the germline V gene, the CDR1 and CDR2 sequences are MNHEY and SVGAGI. Compared with germline, V lacks 2 bases and J lacks 4 bases; bases without a gene match: 7. The time point label on this specimen signifies: baseline pretreatment blood. The treatment or condition label, as the study defines it: 15 Gy SBRT to primary tumor, nephrectomy 4 weeks later. To track tumor-enriched clonotypes, serial peripheral blood was sampled from radiation-treated patients at baseline and at 2 weeks and 4 weeks after SBRT. All patients had renal cell carcinoma with clear cell pathology. Genomic DNA for TCR sequencing was prepared using the QIAamp DNA Blood Mini Kit (Qiagen). Samples were included in the analyses only if all quality control checks were passed.

Recombination connected TRBV6-5 to TRBJ2-3, with 9 junctional bases fitting TRBD2. The sequenced sample was blood, obtained from a patient whose treatment included radiotherapy and nephrectomy. The receptor was isolated from a man aged 60 to 69 with renal cell carcinoma. The sequence in DNA is TGTGCCAGCAGTTACAGTGCGGGAGGGCGGTCAGATACGCAGTATTTT. This encodes CASSYSAGGRSDTQYF.